Listed below are T cell receptor beta chains from one sample, sequenced in a study of siplizumab effects on memory and regulatory T cells. Produced via immunoSEQ multiplex PCR; TCRdb's table is partial and in-frame only. The sample lists roughly 120,000 clones, around 94% occurring once. The specimen sequenced was non-Treg CD4+ T cells sorted from blood. These receptors all stem from a human donor in good health. CDR3s include the opening cysteine and the closing phenylalanine or tryptophan. Each record gives: V gene, clone size, D gene, J gene, CDR3 protein, CDR3 DNA. The D gene is left open where the match is weak. The listing skips clone size in some rows; elsewhere it reads once, few, many or a size class.

v_call: TRBV7-2
clone_size: -
d_call: -
j_call: TRBJ2-2
cdr3_aa: CASSMNTGELFF
cdr3_nt: TGTGCCAGCAGCATGAACACCGGGGAGCTGTTTTTT

v_call: TRBV28
clone_size: -
d_call: -
j_call: TRBJ2-1
cdr3_aa: CASSLGTLLGDEQFF
cdr3_nt: TGTGCCAGCAGTTTAGGGACACTCCTTGGAGATGAGCAGTTCTTC

v_call: TRBV5-1
clone_size: -
d_call: -
j_call: TRBJ2-2
cdr3_aa: CASRDGWRDGELFF
cdr3_nt: TGCGCCAGCAGGGACGGTTGGCGGGACGGGGAGCTGTTTTTT

v_call: TRBV7-7
clone_size: -
d_call: -
j_call: TRBJ2-5
cdr3_aa: CASSFCPGEYQETQYF
cdr3_nt: TGTGCTAGCAGCTTCTGCCCGGGAGAGTACCAAGAGACCCAGTACTTC

v_call: TRBV18
clone_size: -
d_call: -
j_call: TRBJ2-1
cdr3_aa: CASSPPVLNEQFF
cdr3_nt: TGTGCCAGCTCACCACCCGTCCTGAATGAGCAGTTCTTC

v_call: TRBV6-1
clone_size: -
d_call: TRBD1
j_call: TRBJ1-2
cdr3_aa: CASSRDRGNYGYTF
cdr3_nt: TGTGCCAGCAGCCGGGACAGGGGAAACTATGGCTACACCTTC

v_call: TRBV10-1
clone_size: once
d_call: -
j_call: TRBJ1-1
cdr3_aa: CASSSDSTEAFF
cdr3_nt: TGCGCCAGCAGTTCCGACAGCACTGAAGCTTTCTTT

v_call: TRBV25-1
clone_size: -
d_call: -
j_call: TRBJ2-1
cdr3_aa: CASSREILGNEQFF
cdr3_nt: TGTGCCAGCAGCAGAGAGATACTAGGCAATGAGCAGTTCTTC

v_call: TRBV28
clone_size: -
d_call: TRBD1
j_call: TRBJ1-2
cdr3_aa: CASSLTGRYGYTF
cdr3_nt: TGTGCCAGCAGCCTGACAGGGCGATATGGCTACACCTTC

v_call: TRBV7-2
clone_size: -
d_call: TRBD2
j_call: TRBJ2-7
cdr3_aa: CASSRLASSYEQYF
cdr3_nt: TGTGCCAGCAGCAGACTAGCGTCGTCCTACGAGCAGTACTTC

v_call: TRBV11-3
clone_size: -
d_call: TRBD1
j_call: TRBJ1-1
cdr3_aa: CASSLGTGANTEAFF
cdr3_nt: TGTGCCAGCAGCCTGGGGACAGGGGCGAACACTGAAGCTTTCTTT

v_call: TRBV7-9
clone_size: -
d_call: -
j_call: TRBJ1-6
cdr3_aa: CASRHDDSPLHF
cdr3_nt: TGTGCCAGCAGACACGACGATTCACCCCTCCACTTT

v_call: TRBV11-3
clone_size: -
d_call: -
j_call: TRBJ1-2
cdr3_aa: CASSHSRDFRPPF
cdr3_nt: TGTGCCAGCAGTCACTCTAGGGATTTCCGGCCGCCTTTC

v_call: TRBV7-9
clone_size: few
d_call: -
j_call: TRBJ1-2
cdr3_aa: CASTQGHGYTF
cdr3_nt: TGTGCCAGCACGCAGGGGCATGGCTACACCTTC

v_call: TRBV19
clone_size: -
d_call: -
j_call: TRBJ1-4
cdr3_aa: CATARGTEKLFF
cdr3_nt: TGTGCCACTGCACGGGGTACGGAAAAACTGTTTTTT

v_call: TRBV7-2
clone_size: -
d_call: -
j_call: TRBJ2-4
cdr3_aa: CASSPRNIQYF
cdr3_nt: TGTGCCAGCAGCCCACGAAACATTCAGTACTTC

v_call: TRBV5-4
clone_size: -
d_call: TRBD2
j_call: TRBJ2-5
cdr3_aa: CASSGEGRLADQETQYF
cdr3_nt: TGTGCCAGCAGCGGGGAGGGGAGACTAGCGGATCAAGAGACCCAGTACTTC

v_call: TRBV6-5
clone_size: -
d_call: -
j_call: TRBJ2-3
cdr3_aa: CASSYSGSETDTQYF
cdr3_nt: TGTGCCAGCAGTTACTCGGGGTCCGAGACAGATACGCAGTATTTT

v_call: TRBV5-1
clone_size: once
d_call: TRBD2
j_call: TRBJ2-2
cdr3_aa: CASVVAGGAGELFF
cdr3_nt: TGCGCCAGCGTGGTAGCGGGAGGCGCCGGGGAGCTGTTTTTT

v_call: TRBV7-9
clone_size: -
d_call: -
j_call: TRBJ2-5
cdr3_aa: CASSLVVTAITSETQYF
cdr3_nt: TGTGCCAGCAGCTTGGTAGTAACAGCCATAACCAGCGAGACCCAGTACTTC

v_call: TRBV5-6
clone_size: -
d_call: -
j_call: TRBJ1-6
cdr3_aa: CASSLGGAAYNSPLHF
cdr3_nt: TGTGCCAGCAGCTTGGGTGGGGCGGCTTATAATTCACCCCTCCACTTT

v_call: TRBV6-6
clone_size: -
d_call: TRBD2
j_call: TRBJ2-5
cdr3_aa: CAVTGRAPQETQYF
cdr3_nt: TGTGCGGTTACCGGGAGGGCCCCTCAAGAGACCCAGTACTTC

v_call: TRBV29-1
clone_size: -
d_call: -
j_call: TRBJ2-1
cdr3_aa: CSVERDNEQFF
cdr3_nt: TGCAGCGTTGAAAGGGACAATGAGCAGTTCTTC

v_call: TRBV23-1
clone_size: -
d_call: -
j_call: TRBJ1-6
cdr3_aa: CASSQPLGGPKNSPLHF
cdr3_nt: TGCGCCAGCAGTCAACCCCTGGGGGGGCCTAAGAATTCACCCCTCCACTTT